This T cell receptor beta chain was profiled in a study of regulatory T cells in long-lasting Graves disease. Notes on the study in general: Persistent disease favored TRBV28, TRBJ1-2 and TRBJ2-5. Persistent Graves' patients showed reduced TCR diversity versus newly diagnosed patients.

A remark on this clonotype: Its cognate antigen is unknown.

Arm-PCR of CDR3 regions with iRepertoire HTBI primers generated TCR beta libraries. In the authors' workflow: Throughout the samples, researchers identified about 62 TRBV and approximately 13 TRBJ segments. MiXCR was run by TCRdb on the multiplex PCR reads, yielding one entry per CDR3 protein. The V and J calls and clone size are TCRdb's, not the authors'. The table records approximately 500,000 distinct CDR3 sequences, 20% to 25% of them present only once. The ends were cut back, 5 bases at V and 5 bases at J, with 13 bases in the middle. The CDR3 extends over 14 amino acids. CDR1 is KGHDR and CDR2 is SFDVKD in the germline V gene. Time point noted: persistent/refractory GD, antithyroid drugs over 5 years with positive TRAb. PBMC-extracted RNA yielded the TCR library.

The rearrangement uses TRBV24-1 and TRBJ2-3; D gene uncertain. The sequence derives from a female donor with Graves disease. Sample: peripheral blood mononuclear cells (PBMCs), taken when the disease was refractory, from a patient treated with antithyroid drugs. CDR3 nucleotide sequence: TGTGCCACCAGTGCCCTCCCGCCAGAAGATACGCAGTATTTT. Its protein is CATSALPPEDTQYF.